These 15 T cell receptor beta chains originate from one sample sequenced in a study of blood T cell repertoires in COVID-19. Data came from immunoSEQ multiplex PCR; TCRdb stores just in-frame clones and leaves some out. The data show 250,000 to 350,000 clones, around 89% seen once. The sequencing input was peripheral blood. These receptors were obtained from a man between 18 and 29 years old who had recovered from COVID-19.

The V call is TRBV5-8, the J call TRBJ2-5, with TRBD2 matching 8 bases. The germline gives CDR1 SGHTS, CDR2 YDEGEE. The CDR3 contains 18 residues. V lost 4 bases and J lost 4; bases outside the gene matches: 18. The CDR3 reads CASSHQELLAGSIETQYF. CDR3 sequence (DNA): TGTGCCAGCAGCCATCAAGAACTTTTAGCGGGATCCATAGAGACCCAGTACTTC.

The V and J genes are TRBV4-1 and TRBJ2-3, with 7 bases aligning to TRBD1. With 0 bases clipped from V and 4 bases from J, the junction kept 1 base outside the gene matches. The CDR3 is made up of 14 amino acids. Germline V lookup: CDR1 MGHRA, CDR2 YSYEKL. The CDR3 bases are TGCGCCAGCAGCCAAGAACAGGGGCCAGATACGCAGTATTTT. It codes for CASSQEQGPDTQYF.

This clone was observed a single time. CDR3: CATSDLLWTSANNEQFF. Written as DNA, the CDR3 is TGTGCCACCAGTGATTTGCTGTGGACTAGCGCGAACAATGAGCAGTTCTTC. This chain connects TRBV24-1 to TRBJ2-1; 9 nucleotides align to TRBD2. CDR3 length: 17 residues. Germline-derived CDR1 and CDR2 are KGHDR and SFDVKD. The V segment lost 0 bases and the J segment 5 bases; nucleotides outside the gene matches: 7.

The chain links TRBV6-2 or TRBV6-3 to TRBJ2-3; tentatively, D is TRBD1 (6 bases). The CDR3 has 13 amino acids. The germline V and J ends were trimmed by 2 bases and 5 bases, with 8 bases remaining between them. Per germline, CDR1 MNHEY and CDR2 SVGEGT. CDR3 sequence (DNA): TGTGCCAGCAGTTACGTAGGGGGAGATACGCAGTATTTT. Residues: CASSYVGGDTQYF.

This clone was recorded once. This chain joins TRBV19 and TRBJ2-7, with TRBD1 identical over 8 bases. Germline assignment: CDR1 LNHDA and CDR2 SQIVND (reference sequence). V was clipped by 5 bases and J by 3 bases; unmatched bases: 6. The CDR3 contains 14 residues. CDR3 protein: CASSPGGQDYEQYF. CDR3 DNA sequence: TGTGCCAGTAGTCCCGGGGGACAGGACTACGAGCAGTACTTC.

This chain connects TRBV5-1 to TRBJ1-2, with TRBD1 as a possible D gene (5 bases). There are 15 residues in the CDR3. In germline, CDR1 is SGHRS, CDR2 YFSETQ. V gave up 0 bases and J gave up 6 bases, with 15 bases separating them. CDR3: CASSLVGALGDGYTF. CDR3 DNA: TGCGCCAGCAGCTTGGTCGGTGCTTTAGGGGATGGCTACACCTTC.

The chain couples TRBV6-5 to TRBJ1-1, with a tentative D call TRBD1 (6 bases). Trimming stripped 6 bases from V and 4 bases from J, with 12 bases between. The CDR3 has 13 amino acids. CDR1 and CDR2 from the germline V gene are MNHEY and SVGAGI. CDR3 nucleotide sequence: TGTGCCAGCAGCCCCGACAGGAGCACTGAAGCTTTCTTT. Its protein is CASSPDRSTEAFF.

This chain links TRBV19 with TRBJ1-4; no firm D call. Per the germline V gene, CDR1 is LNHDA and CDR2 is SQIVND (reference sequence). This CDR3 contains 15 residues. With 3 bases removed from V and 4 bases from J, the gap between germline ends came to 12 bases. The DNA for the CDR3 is TGTGCCAGTAGTATCGCGGCGGAGATTAATGAAAAACTGTTTTTT. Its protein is CASSIAAEINEKLFF.

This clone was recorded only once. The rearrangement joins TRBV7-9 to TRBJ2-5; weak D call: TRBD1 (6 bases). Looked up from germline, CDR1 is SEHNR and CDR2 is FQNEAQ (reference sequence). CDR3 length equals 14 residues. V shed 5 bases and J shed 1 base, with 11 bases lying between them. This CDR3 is CASSVVDSQETQYF. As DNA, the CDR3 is TGTGCCAGCAGCGTAGTGGACAGCCAAGAGACCCAGTACTTC.

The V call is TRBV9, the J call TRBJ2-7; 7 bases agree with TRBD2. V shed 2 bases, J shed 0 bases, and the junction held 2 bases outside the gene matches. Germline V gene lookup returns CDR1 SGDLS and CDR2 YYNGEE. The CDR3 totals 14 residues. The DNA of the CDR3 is TGTGCCAGCAGCGTCCGGGACTACTCCTACGAGCAGTACTTC. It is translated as CASSVRDYSYEQYF. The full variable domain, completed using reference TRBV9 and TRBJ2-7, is DSGVTQTPKHLITATGQRVTLRCSPRSGDLSVYWYQQSLDQGLQFLIQYYNGEERAKGNILERFSAQQFPDLHSELNLSSLELGDSALYFCASSVRDYSYEQYFGPGTRLTVT.

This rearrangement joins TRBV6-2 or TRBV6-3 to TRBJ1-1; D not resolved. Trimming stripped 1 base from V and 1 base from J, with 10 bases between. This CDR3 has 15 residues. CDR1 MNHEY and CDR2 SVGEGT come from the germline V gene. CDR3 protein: CASSYYATTNTEAFF. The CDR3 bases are TGTGCCAGCAGTTACTACGCGACAACGAACACTGAAGCTTTCTTT.

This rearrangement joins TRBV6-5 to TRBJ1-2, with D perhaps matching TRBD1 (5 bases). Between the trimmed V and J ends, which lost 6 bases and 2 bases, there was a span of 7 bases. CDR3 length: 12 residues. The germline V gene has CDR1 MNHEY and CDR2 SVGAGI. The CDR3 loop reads CASSPGNYGYTF. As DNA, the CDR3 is TGTGCCAGCAGCCCAGGGAACTATGGCTACACCTTC.

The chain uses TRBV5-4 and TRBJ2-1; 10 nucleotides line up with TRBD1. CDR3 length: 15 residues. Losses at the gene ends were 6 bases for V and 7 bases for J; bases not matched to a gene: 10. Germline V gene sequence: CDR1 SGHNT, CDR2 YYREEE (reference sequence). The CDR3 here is CASNPLGTGANEQFF. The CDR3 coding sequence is TGTGCCAGCAATCCCCTAGGGACAGGGGCAAATGAGCAGTTCTTC.

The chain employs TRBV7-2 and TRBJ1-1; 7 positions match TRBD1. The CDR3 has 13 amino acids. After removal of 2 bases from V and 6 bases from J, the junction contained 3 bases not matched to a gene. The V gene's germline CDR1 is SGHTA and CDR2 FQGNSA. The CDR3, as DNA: TGTGCCAGCAGCTTACTAGGGGGCCCTGAAGCTTTCTTT. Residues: CASSLLGGPEAFF.

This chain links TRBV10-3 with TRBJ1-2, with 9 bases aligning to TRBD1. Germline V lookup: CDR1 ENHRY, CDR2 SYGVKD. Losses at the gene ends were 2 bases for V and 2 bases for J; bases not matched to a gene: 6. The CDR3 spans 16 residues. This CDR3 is CAISETGGFGNYGYTF. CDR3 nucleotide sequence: TGTGCCATCAGTGAGACAGGGGGCTTCGGGAACTATGGCTACACCTTC.